The present entry profiles one T cell receptor beta chain with its context. The data stem from a study of T cell repertoires in cytomegalovirus infection. Study-wide context: Public TCR beta signatures were indicative of both CMV infection and a matching HLA type.

Each CDR3 protein gets one entry after TCRdb re-called the reads with MiXCR. The sample shows some 440,000 distinct CDR3 sequences, 31% of them seen only once. Per germline, CDR1 KGHSH and CDR2 LQKENI. V was pared by 3 bases and J by 0 bases, with 12 bases between. The CDR3 covers 15 residues. The material sequenced was PBMCs. The TCR was taken from a human donor in good health (CMV status not recorded). Some clones in this sample may be carry-over from other donors' samples. The chain is built from TRBV18 and TRBJ2-7; TRBD1 might be the D (7 bases). The CDR3 bases are TGTGCCAGCTCACCCGCAGGGGGAGGCTCCTACGAGCAGTACTTC. It codes for CASSPAGGGSYEQYF. Based on the CDR3 plus reference TRBV18 and TRBJ2-7, the full variable domain is NAGVMQNPRHLVRRRGQEARLRCSPMKGHSHVYWYRQLPEEGLKFMVYLQKENIIDESGMPKERFSAEFPKEGPSILRIQQVVRGDSAAYFCASSPAGGGSYEQYFGPGTRLTVT.